This T cell receptor beta chain was profiled in a study of OX40 agonist ivuxolimab in advanced cancers. For the wider study: Ivuxolimab was a fully human IgG2 agonistic monoclonal antibody targeting the costimulatory receptor OX40 (CD134). Intravenous ivuxolimab was administered to patients every 2 weeks at six dose levels: 0.01, 0.1, 0.3, 1.5, 3 and 10 mg/kg. Of the 50 to 55 patients in dose escalation, approximately 20 had hepatocellular carcinoma, some 15 had melanoma, 9 had renal cell carcinoma and 9 had head and neck cancer. In the dose-escalation cohort, approximately 82% of patients were male, and the mean age was approximately 55 years, with a range of about 20 to 79. Patients were allowed to have had prior anti-PD-1, anti-PD-L1 or anti-CTLA-4 therapy, and roughly two fifths of the dose-escalation patients had been treated with checkpoint inhibitors. Three dose-escalation patients achieved partial responses, one with hepatocellular carcinoma and two with cutaneous melanoma. The point of sequencing TCRbeta in the periphery was to test whether ivuxolimab changed TCR sequence diversity and drove clonal T-cell expansion. The paper describes the monotherapy dose-escalation part (N of about 52 patients) of the phase I trial of ivuxolimab.

Results the study describes overall, beyond this receptor: Partial responders in the 0.1-3.0 mg/kg groups had among the lowest normalized peripheral clonal expansion, especially among CD8+ T cells. Low levels of normalized T-cell clonal expansion were also seen in some nonresponding patients. At doses of 0.1 to 3.0 mg/kg, clonal expansion of both CD4+ and CD8+ blood T cells was observed from baseline to week 6. Antigen specificity was not determined for the clonally expanded peripheral T cells. On average, CD8+ T cells showed more expanded clones than CD4+ T cells after ivuxolimab.

Genomic DNA was extracted from sorted cells for sequencing of the TCRbeta CDR3 region. The immunoSEQ Assay was used to sequence the TCRbeta CDR3 regions. TCRdb's version of the immuneACCESS table is confined to in-frame rearrangements and falls short of the full clone set. An unresolved V gene accounts for under half of the shortfall where checked; the remainder is of unknown origin. The sample table records about 35,000 clones; roughly 82% of these occur just once. Around 22% of the sample is held by the ten biggest clonotypes. Taken from the germline V gene, the CDR1 and CDR2 loops are SGHVS and FQNEAQ. Including cysteine and phenylalanine, the CDR3 has 16 amino acids. Of the read, only the CDR3 DNA is kept; its 48 bases are in frame from base 1. The germline ends are 16 bases apart after V is trimmed by 1 base and J by 4 bases. With regard to this clone: Its cognate antigen has yet to be identified. Per-nucleotide qualities are absent, and no much larger clonotype sits a single base away.

Patients with autoimmune disease history or receiving systemic immunosuppression were excluded from the trial. Peripheral blood for TCR sequencing was collected from all dose cohorts at baseline, on cycle 4 day 1, and on cycle 7 day 1. The samples were taken from a phase I, first-in-human, multicenter, open-label dose-escalation trial of ivuxolimab. Adults with locally advanced or metastatic head and neck squamous cell, hepatocellular, melanoma or renal cell carcinoma were enrolled in the trial. Before TCR sequencing, CD4+ T cells and CD8+ T cells were sorted from peripheral blood as separate populations.

This clonotype was sampled from an adult with an advanced solid tumor such as melanoma, head and neck, liver or kidney cancer. Rearrangement joined TRBV7-8 to TRBJ2-5, with the D gene tentatively TRBD1 or TRBD2, based on 5 matching bases in each. The input for sequencing was CD4+ or CD8+ T cells sorted from blood, taken in a trial of the OX40 agonist ivuxolimab. CDR3 sequence: CASSLVLARTTETQYF. DNA sequence: TGTGCCAGCAGCTTAGTGTTAGCGAGGACAACAGAGACCCAGTACTTC.